Below are 28 T cell receptor beta chains sequenced from a single sample in a study of blood T cells in healthy people across ages. A second roughly 7 to 12 cycle PCR used barcoded and J-beta primers. TCRdb passed the 5' RACE reads through MiXCR, listing each CDR3 protein once. The data show over 700,000 distinct CDR3 sequences, around half seen once. The source material was blood. The origin of the receptors is a man older than 75 in good health.

This clonotype was recorded a few times. The chain has TRBV5-1 and TRBJ2-1; 7 nucleotides match TRBD2. The CDR3 consists of 15 residues. CDR1 is SGHRS, CDR2 YFSETQ, per germline. V lost 0 bases, J lost 6 bases, and 6 bases stayed unmatched. The CDR3 spells CASSLGRIAGNEQFF. In DNA, the CDR3 is TGCGCCAGCAGCTTGGGTCGTATAGCGGGCAATGAGCAGTTCTTC.

In this sample, this clonotype turned up a few times. This sequence joins TRBV20-1 and TRBJ2-1; D is possibly TRBD2 (6 bases). The CDR3 consists of 14 residues. The ends were cut back, 3 bases at V and 8 bases at J, with 17 bases in the middle. CDR1 is DFQATT, CDR2 SNEGSKA, per germline (reference sequence). CDR3 bases: TGCAGTGCTAGCGACGGGGGTCTGGGCGATGAGCAGTTCTTC. Amino acids: CSASDGGLGDEQFF.

The rearrangement joins TRBV3-1 to TRBJ2-1; TRBD2 matches at 10 bases. The CDR3 is made up of 16 amino acids. The trim removed 5 bases at V and 0 bases at J, leaving 4 bases unmatched. CDR1 is LGHDT, CDR2 YNNKEL, per germline (reference sequence). The CDR3 bases are TGTGCCAGCAGCACTAGCGGGGCGAGCTCCTACAATGAGCAGTTCTTC. Translated: CASSTSGASSYNEQFF.

This sequence joins TRBV14 and TRBJ2-1, with TRBD2 matching over 10 bases. This CDR3 region has 18 residues. Germline loops: CDR1 SGHDN, CDR2 FVKESK. V shed 0 bases, J shed 12 bases, and the junction held 17 bases outside the gene matches. The chain's CDR3 is CASSQDTPLAGLSDGQFF. CDR3 in DNA: TGTGCCAGCAGCCAAGATACCCCACTAGCGGGATTATCCGATGGGCAGTTCTTC.

V gene TRBV11-2 combines with J gene TRBJ2-1; weak D call: TRBD1 (6 bases). Germline CDR1 reads SGHAT; CDR2 reads FQNNGV. This CDR3 spans 17 amino acids. Trimming removed 5 bases at V and 0 bases at J, with 17 bases between. This CDR3 reads CASSLQTGSASYNEQFF. CDR3 bases: TGTGCCAGCAGCCTACAAACAGGGAGCGCCTCCTACAATGAGCAGTTCTTC.

The sample holds many counts of this clonotype. DNA for the CDR3: TGTGCCAGTAGTGGCTTGATTGGTGATGAGCAGTTCTTC. Its translation is CASSGLIGDEQFF. The V gene is TRBV19, the J gene TRBJ2-1; D is unclear. The CDR3 runs 13 residues. CDR1 is LNHDA and CDR2 is SQIVND in the germline V gene (reference sequence). Trimming left V 5 bases short and J 8 bases short, with 13 bases between. Filled out from reference TRBV19 and TRBJ2-1, the complete variable domain reads DGGITQSPKYLFRKEGQNVTLSCEQNLNHDAMYWYRQDPGQGLRLIYYSQIVNDFQKGDIAEGYSVSREKKESFPLTVTSAQKNPTAFYLCASSGLIGDEQFFGPGTRLTVL.

This rearrangement joins TRBV2 to TRBJ1-4; D unresolved. V lost 4 bases and J lost 7, with 7 bases in between. The CDR3 runs 12 residues. From germline, CDR1 is SNHLY and CDR2 FYNNEI. CDR3 sequence (DNA): TGTGCCAGCAGTGTATGGGGTGAAAAACTGTTTTTT. Its protein product is CASSVWGEKLFF.

This clonotype was seen only a few times. This rearrangement joins TRBV21-1 to TRBJ1-6; the D segment call TRBD1 is taken from the table without a DNA check. TRBV21-1 constitutes a pseudogene. This CDR3 comprises 17 residues. The CDR3 bases are TGTGCCAGCAGCAGAGAATGGATGGGACAGGGCAGTTCACCCCTCCACTTT. As protein: CASSREWMGQGSSPLHF.

This clonotype was seen a few times. The rearrangement joins TRBV24-1 to TRBJ2-7; maybe TRBD2 (5 bases). Germline V gives CDR1 KGHDR, CDR2 SFDVKD. This CDR3 comprises 11 residues. The V end lost 9 bases, the J end lost 5 bases, and 10 bases lay between the germline ends. The CDR3 protein is CATARGNEQYF. CDR3 DNA: TGTGCCACCGCCCGGGGAAACGAGCAGTACTTC.

The chain uses TRBV5-1 and TRBJ2-1; 15 bases match TRBD2. The CDR3 loop spans 20 amino acids. Germline V CDR1 and CDR2: SGHRS, YFSETQ. J gave up 0 bases and V 0 bases, and 7 bases lay outside the gene matches. CDR3 bases: TGCGCCAGCAGCTTGGGGACTAGCGGGAGGGTTCTTAGCTCCTACAATGAGCAGTTCTTC. Amino acid sequence: CASSLGTSGRVLSSYNEQFF.

The genes are TRBV3-1 and TRBJ2-1; D uncertain. V lost 2 bases, J lost 5 bases, and 10 bases lay in between. This CDR3 comprises 14 residues. Germline V CDR1 and CDR2: LGHDT, YNNKEL (reference sequence). The CDR3 DNA reads as TGTGCCAGCAGCCAACCCCGCGGAAACAATGAGCAGTTCTTC. Its protein product is CASSQPRGNNEQFF.

This clonotype has only a few counts. The chain couples TRBV3-1 to TRBJ1-5; D not certain. The CDR3 covers 14 residues. The germline gives CDR1 LGHDT, CDR2 YNNKEL (reference sequence). V was shortened by 1 base and J by 4 bases, with 8 bases between the two germline ends. CDR3 DNA sequence: TGTGCCAGCAGCCAAGGTACAAGGAATCAGCCCCAGCATTTT. It encodes CASSQGTRNQPQHF.

This clonotype showed up just a few times. The rearrangement links TRBV7-2 to TRBJ1-2; D might be TRBD1 (6 bases). The CDR3 has 13 amino acids. V lost 6 bases, J lost 4 bases, and 12 bases lay in between. The germline V gene encodes CDR1 SGHTA and CDR2 FQGNSA. The CDR3 nucleotides are TGTGCCAGCAGATTACAGGGCTCCTATGGCTACACCTTC. Its translation is CASRLQGSYGYTF.

The chain combines TRBV12-3 or TRBV12-4 with TRBJ1-5; possible D gene TRBD1, 6 bases. This CDR3 is 14 amino acids long. V lost 7 bases and J 2 bases, leaving 12 bases between the germline ends. The CDR3 here is CASIKGGGNQPQHF. The CDR3 nucleotides are TGTGCCAGCATTAAGGGGGGGGGCAATCAGCCCCAGCATTTT.

This clonotype was detected only a few times. The chain has TRBV6-5 and TRBJ2-3; D gene ambiguous. This CDR3 spans 14 amino acids. V was shortened by 2 bases and J by 14 bases, with 20 bases between the two germline ends. From germline, CDR1 is MNHEY and CDR2 SVGAGI. The CDR3 region has the DNA TGTGCCAGCAGTTACGCGCCAAAGGAAGAGAACGCGTATTTT. Translating it yields CASSYAPKEENAYF.

The V gene is TRBV7-3, the J gene TRBJ2-3; 9 bases match TRBD2. In germline, CDR1 is SGHTA, CDR2 FQGTGA. The CDR3 sequence is 16 residues long. V shed 5 bases, J shed 6 bases, and the junction held 12 bases outside the gene matches. CDR3 sequence: CASSPSEAGGWDTQYF. CDR3 DNA: TGTGCCAGCAGCCCTTCGGAGGCGGGAGGGTGGGATACGCAGTATTTT.

The chain combines TRBV27 with TRBJ1-2, with 7 nucleotides matching TRBD1. The length of the CDR3 is 14 residues. The ends lost 6 bases at V and 7 bases at J; junction bases unmatched: 11. Per germline, CDR1 MNHEY and CDR2 SMNVEV (reference sequence). CDR3 amino acids: CASRPTGVFFGYTF. The DNA for the CDR3 is TGTGCCAGCAGACCAACAGGGGTTTTTTTTGGCTACACCTTC.

This chain joins TRBV9 and TRBJ2-5; a possible D gene is TRBD2 (5 bases). The V end was cut by 4 bases, the J end by 1 base, with 11 bases between. From germline, CDR1 is SGDLS and CDR2 YYNGEE. This CDR3 contains 14 residues. The CDR3 is CASSSGLVQETQYF. The CDR3 DNA follows: TGTGCCAGCAGCTCAGGACTCGTCCAAGAGACCCAGTACTTC.

This chain joins TRBV6-5 and TRBJ2-5; no clear D. V was clipped by 0 bases and J by 7 bases, with 12 bases between them. Germline CDR1 is MNHEY and CDR2 is SVGAGI. The CDR3 spans 14 residues. CDR3 sequence reads: CASSYSIGGRTQYF. In DNA, the CDR3 is TGTGCCAGCAGTTACTCGATCGGCGGAAGGACCCAGTACTTC.

This clonotype was picked up a small number of times. V usage is TRBV6-5 and J usage is TRBJ1-1, with 8 bases fitting TRBD1. The CDR3 contains 16 residues. V lost 3 bases to trimming and J lost 4 bases; unmatched junction nucleotides: 10. Germline CDR1 reads MNHEY; CDR2 reads SVGAGI. For the CDR3, the DNA is TGTGCCAGCAGTTATGGGACAGGAGGAGGTAGCACTGAAGCTTTCTTT. Translating gives CASSYGTGGGSTEAFF.

V usage is TRBV7-9 and J usage is TRBJ2-1, with D possibly matching TRBD2 (5 bases). The CDR3 covers 15 residues. V was clipped by 0 bases and J by 7 bases, with 13 bases between them. Germline CDR1 reads SEHNR; CDR2 reads FQNEAQ (reference sequence). CDR3 in amino acids: CASSLAAVAPNEQFF. In DNA, the CDR3 is TGTGCCAGCAGCTTAGCGGCGGTAGCGCCTAATGAGCAGTTCTTC.

The DNA for the CDR3 is TGCAGCACCCGAGGGGGGGCTGAAGCTTTCTTT. Amino acids: CSTRGGAEAFF. This sequence joins TRBV29-1 and TRBJ1-1; tentatively, D is TRBD1 (6 bases). Trimming took off 8 bases at V and 6 bases at J, with 13 bases between the two ends. The CDR3 consists of 11 residues. Germline V gene lookup returns CDR1 SQVTM and CDR2 ANQGSEA.

This clonotype was detected a few times. The CDR3 is CASSPGYSNQPQHF. For the CDR3, the DNA is TGTGCCAGCTCACCAGGGTATAGCAATCAGCCCCAGCATTTT. The chain is built from TRBV18 and TRBJ1-5; D call uncertain. Trimming cost V 2 bases and J 0 bases, with 5 bases left between them. Germline assignment: CDR1 KGHSH and CDR2 LQKENI. This CDR3 spans 14 amino acids.

In the case of this clonotype: A read error may explain this, as a much larger clone is one base away. V is TRBV6-2 or TRBV6-3 and J is TRBJ2-7; 7 bases align to TRBD2. Germline loops: CDR1 MNHEY, CDR2 SVGEGT. The CDR3 runs to 16 residues. The CDR3 here is CASRPTSAVFSYGQYF. CDR3 DNA sequence: TGTGCCAGCAGGCCCACTAGCGCCGTTTTCTCCTACGGGCAGTACTTC.

There are a few counts of this clonotype. The V and J genes are TRBV5-1 and TRBJ2-7, with 9 positions matching TRBD2. The V segment lost 6 bases and the J segment 1 base; nucleotides outside the gene matches: 11. This CDR3 is 16 amino acids long. Germline CDR1 reads SGHRS; CDR2 reads YFSETQ. CDR3 in amino acids: CASKPSGAGGSYEQYF. The DNA of the CDR3 is TGCGCCAGCAAGCCTTCTGGAGCGGGGGGATCCTACGAGCAGTACTTC. The full variable domain, its missing parts supplied by reference TRBV5-1 and TRBJ2-7, is KAGVTQTPRYLIKTRGQQVTLSCSPISGHRSVSWYQQTPGQGLQFLFEYFSETQRNKGNFPGRFSGRQFSNSRSEMNVSTLELGDSALYLCASKPSGAGGSYEQYFGPGTRLTVT.

This chain connects TRBV5-8 to TRBJ1-5, with 8 bases identical to TRBD1. The CDR3 has 14 amino acids. V shed 6 bases and J 7 bases; nucleotides not matched to a gene: 9. Germline-derived CDR1 and CDR2 are SGHTS and YDEGEE. In DNA form, the CDR3 reads TGTGCCAGCACCGGACAGGGTGGCATACAGCCCCAGCATTTT. Translated, it gives CASTGQGGIQPQHF.

In its sample, this clonotype was seen a few times. The rearrangement uses TRBV27 and TRBJ2-3; D perhaps matches TRBD2 (6 bases). From germline, CDR1 is MNHEY and CDR2 SMNVEV (reference sequence). This CDR3 region has 12 residues. The V end lost 5 bases, the J end lost 7 bases, and 10 bases lay between the germline ends. The CDR3, as DNA: TGTGCCAGCAGTGGGAGGTGGAATACGCAGTATTTT. Protein product: CASSGRWNTQYF.

The chain carries TRBV24-1 and TRBJ2-5; a possible D gene is TRBD2 (5 bases). In germline, CDR1 is KGHDR, CDR2 SFDVKD. The V and J ends lost 4 bases and 2 bases respectively, with 10 bases between them. This CDR3 is 14 amino acids long. CDR3 residues: CATSDPGGQETQYF. CDR3 bases: TGTGCCACCAGTGACCCCGGCGGGCAAGAGACCCAGTACTTC.